The 19 T cell receptor beta chains presented below share a single source sample, sequenced in a study of blood T cells in healthy people across ages. Combining a sample-barcoded 5' primer with a J-beta primer mix, a second PCR ran for roughly 6 to 12 cycles. TCRdb re-derived calls from the 5' RACE reads in MiXCR, one entry per CDR3 protein. The table records over a million distinct CDR3 sequences, 42% of them present only once. Sequencing was carried out using blood. These receptors were collected from a woman under 30 in good health.

The chain uses TRBV29-1 and TRBJ2-5, with 8 positions matching TRBD1. The germline CDR1 and CDR2 sequences are SQVTM and ANQGSEA. Germline trimming cut 2 bases from V and 4 bases from J; bases unmatched to any gene: 12. The CDR3 totals 16 residues. For the CDR3, the DNA is TGCAGCGTTGAACGGACAGGGAGAGTCTTCGGAGAGACCCAGTACTTC. It encodes CSVERTGRVFGETQYF.

This clonotype was recorded only once. This rearrangement joins TRBV25-1 to TRBJ2-1; perhaps D is TRBD1 or TRBD2 (5 bases each). V lost 3 bases, J lost 4 bases, and 13 bases lay in between. CDR3 length: 15 residues. Germline CDR1 reads MGHDK; CDR2 reads SYGVNS. The CDR3 protein is CASSDSGTQYNEQFF. The CDR3 DNA follows: TGTGCCAGCAGTGACTCCGGGACCCAATACAATGAGCAGTTCTTC.

The chain uses TRBV27 and TRBJ1-1; possible D gene TRBD1, 6 bases. Between the trimmed V and J ends, which lost 1 base and 1 base, there was a span of 7 bases. The CDR3 spans 14 residues. Per the germline V gene, CDR1 is MNHEY and CDR2 is SMNVEV (reference sequence). The CDR3 DNA sequence: TGTGCCAGCAGTTTATGGGGGGCGAACACTGAAGCTTTCTTT. Protein sequence: CASSLWGANTEAFF.

The count of this clonotype is one. This rearrangement joins TRBV6-2 or TRBV6-3 to TRBJ1-5; 11 positions match TRBD1. The CDR3 is 17 amino acids. Germline V lookup: CDR1 MNHEY, CDR2 SVGEGT. The J segment lost 4 bases and the V segment lost 0 bases, leaving 5 bases of the junction unmatched. CDR3 sequence: CASSYSGQGVPNQPQHF. As DNA, the CDR3 is TGTGCCAGCAGTTACTCGGGACAGGGGGTTCCTAATCAGCCCCAGCATTTT.

The rearrangement links TRBV4-1 to TRBJ2-7; D may be TRBD1 or TRBD2 (5 bases each). The CDR3 runs 16 residues. The germline CDR1 and CDR2 sequences are MGHRA and YSYEKL. Trimming left V 4 bases short and J 0 bases short, with 16 bases between. CDR3 DNA sequence: TGCGCCAGCAGCCCCCTCCCGAGGGGCAGCTCCTACGAGCAGTACTTC. Translating it yields CASSPLPRGSSYEQYF.

This clonotype has just one count. The junction differs from germline at one of its ends, possibly a read error. The J gene is TRBJ1-6, the V gene TRBV2, with TRBD1 as a possible D gene (5 bases). Germline V lookup: CDR1 SNHLY, CDR2 FYNNEI. The CDR3 has 12 residues. Here the CDR3 reads CTSMGTGTPPHF. The CDR3 DNA reads as TGTACCAGCATGGGGACGGGTACACCCCCCCACTTT.

A note on this clonotype: A much larger clonotype is one base distant, so this may be a read error. The chain combines TRBV29-1 with TRBJ1-2; D perhaps matches TRBD1 (5 bases). The germline V gene encodes CDR1 SQVTM and CDR2 ANQGSEA. Trimming cost V 3 bases and J 8 bases, with 7 bases left between them. The CDR3 length is 10 residues. The CDR3 is CSVDWDGYTF. The CDR3 nucleotides are TGCAGCGTTGACTGGGACGGCTACACCTTC.

The chain links TRBV10-3 to TRBJ2-3, with a weak D call TRBD1 (6 bases). V lost 10 bases to trimming and J lost 3 bases, with 11 bases between them. The length of the CDR3 is 12 residues. The germline V gene encodes CDR1 ENHRY and CDR2 SYGVKD. CDR3 sequence: CASGGATDTQYF. The CDR3 DNA sequence: TGTGCCAGTGGGGGCGCAACAGATACGCAGTATTTT.

The rearrangement joins TRBV28 to TRBJ2-1; TRBD2 is a possible D gene (5 bases). V was shortened by 5 bases and J by 5 bases, with 16 bases between the two germline ends. The CDR3 runs to 15 residues. Germline V gene sequence: CDR1 MDHEN, CDR2 SYDVKM. CDR3: CASSPRRAVHNEQFF. In DNA, the CDR3 is TGTGCCAGCAGTCCCAGACGAGCGGTCCACAATGAGCAGTTCTTC.

This clonotype has a count of ten or more. The chain recombines TRBV29-1 with TRBJ2-3; possibly TRBD2 for D (5 bases). The CDR3 loop spans 14 amino acids. V dropped 4 bases and J dropped 2 bases, with 13 bases sitting between them. From germline, CDR1 is SQVTM and CDR2 ANQGSEA. The CDR3 DNA follows: TGCAGCGTTGGGGGAGTGAGAGACACAGATACGCAGTATTTT. This translates into CSVGGVRDTDTQYF.

This chain joins TRBV10-3 and TRBJ1-2; 9 bases map to TRBD1. V shed 7 bases, J shed 1 base, and the junction held 7 bases outside the gene matches. Germline CDR1 and CDR2: ENHRY and SYGVKD. The CDR3 is 15 residues long. The CDR3 DNA reads TGTGCCATCACTGTGGGACAGGGATTTAACTATGGCTACACCTTC. This codes for CAITVGQGFNYGYTF.

The chain uses TRBV10-3 and TRBJ2-1; 9 nucleotides align to TRBD2. Per the germline V gene, CDR1 is ENHRY and CDR2 is SYGVKD. V lost 3 bases, J lost 7 bases, and 4 bases stayed unmatched. The CDR3 has 14 residues. The CDR3 here is CAISDGLAGNEQFF. The CDR3, as DNA: TGTGCCATCAGTGATGGGCTAGCGGGAAATGAGCAGTTCTTC.

The V call is TRBV20-1, the J call TRBJ2-6; D is ambiguous. The V end was cut by 6 bases, the J end by 1 base, with 10 bases between. This CDR3 has 14 amino acids. Germline V CDR1 and CDR2: DFQATT, SNEGSKA (reference sequence). The CDR3 bases are TGCAGTGCCAGATCCGAGTCTGGGGCCAACGTCCTGACTTTC. Translation gives CSARSESGANVLTF.

The chain has TRBV20-1 and TRBJ2-4; 11 nucleotides agree with TRBD2. Gene TRBJ2-7 matches the end of the DNA better, so the J call may be wrong. This CDR3 is 14 amino acids long. Germline lookup yields CDR1 DFQATT and CDR2 SNEGSKA (reference sequence). The CDR3 region is CSALTSGSPYEQYF. The CDR3 DNA is TGCAGTGCACTCACTAGCGGGAGTCCCTACGAGCAGTACTTC.

The genes are TRBV2 and TRBJ2-4, with D unclear. The better agreement between TRBJ2-7 and the DNA end casts doubt on the J call. CDR3 length equals 14 residues. The germline V gene encodes CDR1 SNHLY and CDR2 FYNNEI. The CDR3 reads CASSDFGLLDEQYF. The CDR3 DNA sequence: TGTGCCAGCAGTGATTTCGGCCTTCTGGACGAGCAGTACTTC.

The V call is TRBV5-4, the J call TRBJ1-2, with D unresolved. CDR1 is SGHNT, CDR2 YYREEE, per germline (reference sequence). The CDR3 runs 15 residues. Trimming cost V 4 bases and J 4 bases, with 17 bases left between them. The CDR3 region has the DNA TGTGCCAGCAGCCTTGCCTTCTTAGGAGGCTATGGCTACACCTTC. This sequence encodes CASSLAFLGGYGYTF.

This chain joins TRBV4-3 and TRBJ2-3; D is uncertain. This CDR3 comprises 17 residues. V was pared by 1 base and J by 0 bases, with 14 bases between. Germline V gives CDR1 LGHNA, CDR2 YSLEER. The CDR3 coding sequence is TGCGCCAGCAGCCAAGGTTTGGTGGGCTCTAGCACAGATACGCAGTATTTT. As protein: CASSQGLVGSSTDTQYF.

This sequence joins TRBV30 and TRBJ1-5; D is unclear. Germline-derived CDR1 and CDR2 are GTSNPN and SVGIG (reference sequence). The V end was cut by 0 bases, the J end by 6 bases, with 12 bases between. This CDR3 spans 14 amino acids. This CDR3 is CAWSVQTGTQPQHF. CDR3 bases: TGTGCCTGGAGTGTACAAACCGGTACTCAGCCCCAGCATTTT.

This clonotype was counted a few times. The chain carries TRBV7-9 and TRBJ2-1, with 9 bases lining up with TRBD2. J was trimmed by 10 bases and V by 3 bases; bases with no gene match: 4. Looked up from germline, CDR1 is SEHNR and CDR2 is FQNEAQ (reference sequence). The CDR3 is 13 amino acids. The CDR3 DNA follows: TGTGCCAGCAGCTTGGGACTAGCCGAAGAGCAGTTCTTC. Protein: CASSLGLAEEQFF.